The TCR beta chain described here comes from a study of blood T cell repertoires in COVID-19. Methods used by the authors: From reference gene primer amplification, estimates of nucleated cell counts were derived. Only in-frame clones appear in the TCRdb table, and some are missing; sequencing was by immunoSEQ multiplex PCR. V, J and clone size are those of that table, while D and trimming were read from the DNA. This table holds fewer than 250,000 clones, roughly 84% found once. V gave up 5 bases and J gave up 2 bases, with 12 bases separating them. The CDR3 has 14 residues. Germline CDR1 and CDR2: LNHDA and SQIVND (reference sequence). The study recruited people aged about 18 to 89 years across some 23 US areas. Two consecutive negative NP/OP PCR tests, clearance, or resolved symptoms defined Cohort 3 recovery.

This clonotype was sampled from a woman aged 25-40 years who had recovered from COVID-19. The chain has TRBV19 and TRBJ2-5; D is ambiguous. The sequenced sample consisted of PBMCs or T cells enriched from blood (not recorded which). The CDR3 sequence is CASSSTNIQETQYF. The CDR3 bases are TGTGCCAGTAGTTCCACAAATATTCAAGAGACCCAGTACTTC.